The 21 T cell receptor beta chains below come from one sample, sequenced in a study of PD-1 blockade in classical Hodgkin lymphoma. After autologous stem cell transplantation all patients relapsed, and prior brentuximab vedotin exposure differed between cohorts. Repertoires were generated with immunoSEQ multiplex PCR, while TCRdb's copy carries only in-frame clones and drops some. The table lists about 13,000 clones, approximately 90% of them singletons. The material sequenced was peripheral blood mononuclear cells (PBMCs), taken at baseline. The receptor source for this set is a human donor with classical Hodgkin lymphoma.

This clone was detected a few times. In nucleotides, the CDR3 is TGTGCCAGCAGCTTGGGGTCGGCGGGCACAGATACGCAGTATTTT. Translated: CASSLGSAGTDTQYF. The chain is built from TRBV5-4 and TRBJ2-3; D remains unclear. Germline V gene lookup returns CDR1 SGHNT and CDR2 YYREEE (reference sequence). The CDR3 spans 15 residues. Deletions cut 0 bases from V and 1 base from J, with 9 bases between.

The rearrangement uses TRBV7-9 and TRBJ2-7; D remains ambiguous. V shed 1 base and J shed 2 bases, with 3 bases lying between them. The CDR3 runs 12 residues. Germline V gene data show CDR1 as SEHNR and CDR2 as FQNEAQ (reference sequence). For the CDR3, the DNA is TGTGCCAGCAGCTTAGTCCCCTACGAGCAGTACTTC. Translating it yields CASSLVPYEQYF.

The chain is built from TRBV11-3 and TRBJ2-3; 10 bases align to TRBD2. V was clipped by 1 base and J by 4 bases; unmatched bases: 14. This CDR3 spans 19 amino acids. CDR1 SGHNT and CDR2 YENEEA come from the germline V gene. The CDR3 region is CASSLGGASGSFFADTQYF. For the CDR3, the DNA is TGTGCCAGCAGCTTAGGAGGTGCTAGCGGGAGTTTCTTCGCAGATACGCAGTATTTT.

This sequence joins TRBV21-1 and TRBJ1-2; TRBD1 is the table's D call, not checked against the DNA. TRBV21-1 is an annotated pseudogene. The CDR3 loop spans 16 amino acids. Here the CDR3 DNA reads TGTGCCAGCAACTGCAACCCGGGACATTCTTTCTATGGCTACACCTTC. This gives the protein CASNCNPGHSFYGYTF.

J is TRBJ2-7 and V is TRBV19; TRBD1 is a possible D gene (5 bases). Trimming left V 7 bases short and J 1 base short, with 11 bases between. The CDR3 is made up of 13 amino acids. Germline-derived CDR1 and CDR2 are LNHDA and SQIVND (reference sequence). The chain's CDR3 is CASIRPGSYEQYF. CDR3 nucleotides: TGTGCCAGTATACGGCCAGGGTCCTACGAGCAGTACTTC.

The rearrangement uses TRBV21-1 and TRBJ1-5. TRBV21-1 is classified as a pseudogene. The CDR3 contains 11 residues. The chain's CDR3 is CASPPVQPQHF. CDR3 in DNA: TGTGCCAGCCCTCCGGTCCAGCCCCAGCATTTT.

The chain combines TRBV5-1 with TRBJ2-2; D is unresolved. Germline CDR1 is SGHRS and CDR2 is YFSETQ. The CDR3 has 15 amino acids. Trimming pared 7 bases from V and 0 bases from J, leaving 13 bases between. DNA for the CDR3: TGCGCCAGCCTGGTGGCTCTGTCGAACACCGGGGAGCTGTTTTTT. Translation gives CASLVALSNTGELFF.

The CDR3: CASSGQAQGNSPLHF. The CDR3 nucleotides read TGTGCCAGTAGTGGACAGGCCCAGGGCAATTCACCCCTCCACTTT. The rearrangement uses TRBV19 and TRBJ1-6; TRBD1 agrees at 7 bases. Germline V gives CDR1 LNHDA, CDR2 SQIVND (reference sequence). The CDR3 has 15 residues. V shed 5 bases, J shed 7 bases, and the junction held 8 bases outside the gene matches.

The chain has TRBV11-2 and TRBJ1-1; D is unclear. The V end was cut by 5 bases, the J end by 6 bases, with 19 bases between. The germline CDR1 and CDR2 sequences are SGHAT and FQNNGV. The CDR3 loop spans 15 amino acids. The CDR3 here is CASSPDLYVGAEAFF. The CDR3 DNA reads TGTGCCAGCAGCCCAGACCTGTACGTGGGAGCTGAAGCTTTCTTT. Full variable domain (rest looked up from reference TRBV11-2 and TRBJ1-1): EAGVAQSPRYKIIEKRQSVAFWCNPISGHATLYWYQQILGQGPKLLIQFQNNGVVDDSQLPKDRFSAERLKGVDSTLKIQPAKLEDSAVYLCASSPDLYVGAEAFFGQGTRLTVV.

This chain uses TRBV6-5 with TRBJ2-2; D ambiguous. The CDR3 extends over 14 amino acids. Trimming cost V 2 bases and J 1 base, with 5 bases left between them. Per germline, CDR1 MNHEY and CDR2 SVGAGI. The CDR3 loop reads CASSYGLNTGELFF. Written as DNA, the CDR3 is TGTGCCAGCAGTTACGGGCTGAACACCGGGGAGCTGTTTTTT.

V and J are TRBV4-1 and TRBJ2-1; TRBD1 aligns across 9 bases. The CDR3 totals 15 residues. From germline, CDR1 is MGHRA and CDR2 YSYEKL. After removal of 4 bases from V and 1 base from J, the junction contained 2 bases not matched to a gene. CDR3 protein: CASSPGTGSYNEQFF. In DNA form, the CDR3 reads TGCGCCAGCAGCCCCGGGACAGGGTCCTACAATGAGCAGTTCTTC.

This clone has only one observation. This chain links TRBV9 with TRBJ1-2, with D unresolved. The germline CDR1 and CDR2 sequences are SGDLS and YYNGEE. This CDR3 spans 16 amino acids. The V end was cut by 3 bases, the J end by 3 bases, with 18 bases between. The CDR3 DNA reads as TGTGCCAGCAGCGCCCCCTCTTCAGGTACTTACTATGGCTACACCTTC. It yields the protein CASSAPSSGTYYGYTF.

This chain connects TRBV10-3 to TRBJ2-7; D is possibly TRBD1 (6 bases). Germline V gene sequence: CDR1 ENHRY, CDR2 SYGVKD. CDR3 length: 13 amino acids. V gave up 3 bases and J gave up 5 bases, with 11 bases separating them. The CDR3 loop is CAISDYRENEQYF. The DNA for the CDR3 is TGTGCCATCAGTGACTACAGGGAAAACGAGCAGTACTTC.

The rearrangement uses TRBV7-2 and TRBJ1-5; D gene unclear. Trimming took 2 bases from V and 2 from J, leaving 7 bases between them. This CDR3 has 14 amino acids. Germline-derived CDR1 and CDR2 are SGHTA and FQGNSA. The CDR3 is CASSLRSRNQPQHF. In DNA, the CDR3 is TGTGCCAGCAGCTTACGCTCTCGCAATCAGCCCCAGCATTTT.

The chain recombines TRBV6-6 with TRBJ2-3; 8 nucleotides match TRBD1. The CDR3 contains 15 residues. Germline-derived CDR1 and CDR2 are MNHNY and SVGAGI (reference sequence). After removal of 0 bases from V and 5 bases from J, the junction contained 4 bases not matched to a gene. The CDR3 sequence: CASSYSSDRGDTQYF. The CDR3 nucleotides are TGTGCCAGCAGTTACTCGTCCGACAGGGGAGATACGCAGTATTTT.

CDR3 region: CASSIWGDGETQYF. The CDR3, as DNA: TGTGCCAGTAGTATTTGGGGGGACGGGGAGACCCAGTACTTC. The V call is TRBV19, the J call TRBJ2-5; TRBD2 is a possible D gene (6 bases). V dropped 3 bases and J dropped 5 bases, with 13 bases sitting between them. The CDR3 runs 14 residues. CDR1 and CDR2 from the germline V gene are LNHDA and SQIVND (reference sequence).

This clone was counted a single time. The rearrangement links TRBV7-8 to TRBJ1-2; D gene ambiguous. Germline V CDR1 and CDR2: SGHVS, FQNEAQ. CDR3 length equals 17 residues. V shed 1 base and J shed 3 bases, with 18 bases lying between them. The CDR3, as DNA: TGTGCCAGCAGCTTAGGAGGATCGGCAGGCCTGCACTATGGCTACACCTTC. Protein sequence: CASSLGGSAGLHYGYTF.

This sequence joins TRBV27 and TRBJ2-3, with TRBD2 matching 16 bases. The CDR3 totals 20 residues. The germline CDR1 and CDR2 sequences are MNHEY and SMNVEV (reference sequence). V lost 2 bases, J lost 1 base, and 9 bases stayed unmatched. The CDR3, as DNA: TGTGCCAGCAGTTTAGAGAGGGGACTAGCGGGGGGGGTTGGCACAGATACGCAGTATTTT. Translating it yields CASSLERGLAGGVGTDTQYF.

This rearrangement joins TRBV19 to TRBJ2-5; no clear D. Germline CDR1 reads LNHDA; CDR2 reads SQIVND (reference sequence). The CDR3 covers 11 residues. V shed 3 bases and J shed 5 bases, with 4 bases lying between them. The CDR3 region is CASSIRETQYF. CDR3 nucleotide sequence: TGTGCCAGTAGTATTCGGGAGACCCAGTACTTC.

J is TRBJ1-3 and V is TRBV6-5; D is ambiguous. Germline V gene lookup returns CDR1 MNHEY and CDR2 SVGAGI. Between the trimmed V and J ends, which lost 7 bases and 1 base, there was a span of 11 bases. The CDR3 extends over 14 amino acids. CDR3 bases: TGTGCCAGCAAGCCCTTACAATCTGGAAACACCATATATTTT. It codes for CASKPLQSGNTIYF.

J is TRBJ1-5 and V is TRBV2; D unresolved. Deletions cut 3 bases from V and 0 bases from J, with 9 bases between. Germline assignment: CDR1 SNHLY and CDR2 FYNNEI. This CDR3 comprises 15 residues. The CDR3 coding sequence is TGTGCCAGCAGTGATGGGCAATATAGCAATCAGCCCCAGCATTTT. Translation: CASSDGQYSNQPQHF. Full variable domain (missing parts from reference TRBV2 and TRBJ1-5): EPEVTQTPSHQVTQMGQEVILRCVPISNHLYFYWYRQILGQKVEFLVSFYNNEISEKSEIFDDQFSVERPDGSNFTLKIRSTKLEDSAMYFCASSDGQYSNQPQHFGDGTRLSIL.